This TCR beta chain emerged from a study of cytomegalovirus exposure and HLA in healthy donors. The study, taken as a whole, reports: Highest at DRB1 and lowest at HLA-C, TCR association rates differed among HLA loci in a later analysis.

PCR used 60 Vbeta primers and 13 Jbeta primers. The data were produced by immunoSEQ multiplex PCR, yet TCRdb's version contains in-frame clones alone and is incomplete. The table has roughly 160,000 clones, roughly 78% seen once; the top ten hold 1%. In germline, CDR1 is SGHTA, CDR2 FQGTGA. V dropped 3 bases and J dropped 7; count of bases not matched to a gene: 13. This CDR3 contains 16 residues. Turning to this clone: What it recognizes is unknown.

The source is a woman aged 50 to 65 in good health and CMV-seropositive. This chain links TRBV7-3 with TRBJ2-7; 9 positions match TRBD2. The sequenced sample consisted of PBMCs. This CDR3 is CASSFVPAGGPKEQYF. DNA of the CDR3: TGTGCCAGCAGCTTTGTCCCGGCGGGAGGGCCGAAGGAGCAGTACTTC.